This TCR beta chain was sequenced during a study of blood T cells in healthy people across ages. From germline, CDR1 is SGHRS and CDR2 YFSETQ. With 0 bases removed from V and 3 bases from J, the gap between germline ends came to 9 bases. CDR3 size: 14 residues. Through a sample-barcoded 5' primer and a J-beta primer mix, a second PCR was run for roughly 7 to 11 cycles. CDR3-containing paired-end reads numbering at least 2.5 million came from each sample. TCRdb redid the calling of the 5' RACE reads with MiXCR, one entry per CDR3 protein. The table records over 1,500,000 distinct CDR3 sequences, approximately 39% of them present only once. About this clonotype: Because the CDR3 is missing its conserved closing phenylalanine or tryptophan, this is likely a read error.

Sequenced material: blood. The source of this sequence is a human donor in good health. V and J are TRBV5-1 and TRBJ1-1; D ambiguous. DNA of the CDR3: TGCGCCAGCAGCTTGGTGGACGGTCACACTGAAGCTTTCTGT. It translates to CASSLVDGHTEAFC.